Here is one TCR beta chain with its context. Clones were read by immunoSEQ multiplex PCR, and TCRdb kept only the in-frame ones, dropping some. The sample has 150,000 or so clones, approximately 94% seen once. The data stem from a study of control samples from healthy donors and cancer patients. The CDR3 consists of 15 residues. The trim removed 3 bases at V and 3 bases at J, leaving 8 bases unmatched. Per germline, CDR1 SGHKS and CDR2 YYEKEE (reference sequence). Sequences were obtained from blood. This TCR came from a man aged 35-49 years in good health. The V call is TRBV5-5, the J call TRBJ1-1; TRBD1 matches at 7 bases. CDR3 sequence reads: CASSSRTGPDTEAFF. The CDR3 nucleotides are TGTGCCAGCAGCTCCCGGACAGGCCCGGACACTGAAGCTTTCTTT.